The source of this TCR beta chain is a study of blood T cell repertoires in COVID-19. V shed 3 bases and J shed 1 base, with 16 bases lying between them. Germline V CDR1 and CDR2: SGHRS, YFSETQ. CDR3 length equals 16 residues. Those enrolled, adults aged 18 to 89 years, came from around 25 US areas. Clinical histories supplied by participants themselves formed the basis of cohort assignment. Sequencing used immunoSEQ multiplex PCR; TCRdb keeps in-frame clones, though not all of them. The data contain hundreds of thousands of clones, over 80% of them singletons. The chain links TRBV5-1 to TRBJ2-5; a weak D match, TRBD1 (6 bases). The sample consisted of PBMCs or T cells enriched from blood (not recorded which). The TCR comes from a woman between 25 and 40 years old with acute COVID-19. As DNA, the CDR3 is TGCGCCAGCAGCTCCAGAAGGGACATCGGCCAAGAGACCCAGTACTTC. This gives the protein CASSSRRDIGQETQYF.